These 7 T cell receptor beta chains originate from one sample sequenced in a study of T cells in Graves' hyperthyroidism and ophthalmopathy. The TCR beta CDR3 regions underwent amplification using RNA transcripts as the source. Using the HTBI primer set, a first-round RT-PCR was run on the TCR CDR3. From the multiplex PCR reads, TCRdb called clonotypes with MiXCR, one entry per CDR3 protein. The table lists about 530,000 distinct CDR3 sequences, under 20% of them singletons, with approximately 15% in the top ten. Sample: blood. The source of these receptors is a woman aged 18-35 years with Graves' ophthalmopathy.

This clonotype was observed a handful of times. The chain links TRBV20-1 to TRBJ1-6, with 8 bases fitting TRBD1. The V and J ends lost 0 bases and 9 bases, in that order; junction bases with no gene match: 7. The CDR3 has 15 amino acids. CDR1 is DFQATT and CDR2 is SNEGSKA in the germline V gene (reference sequence). The CDR3 DNA sequence: TGCAGTGCTAGAGATCCGGACAGGGTGGCTTCACCCCTCCACTTT. The encoded protein is CSARDPDRVASPLHF.

This clonotype was seen only a few times. This chain connects TRBV6-1 to TRBJ1-1; D is perhaps TRBD1 (5 bases). Trimming removed 7 bases at V and 4 bases at J, with 16 bases between. The germline CDR1 and CDR2 sequences are MNHNS and SASEGT. The CDR3 loop spans 14 amino acids. The CDR3 coding sequence is TGTGCCAGCACCTACGGGCCCGGGGGCACTGAAGCTTTCTTT. Translation gives CASTYGPGGTEAFF.

Many counts were recorded for this clonotype. The chain joins TRBV6-1 to TRBJ1-1; D possibly corresponds to TRBD1 (5 bases). Trimming removed 6 bases from V and 7 bases from J, with 15 bases in between. The germline V gene encodes CDR1 MNHNS and CDR2 SASEGT. This CDR3 spans 13 amino acids. In nucleotides, the CDR3 is TGTGCCAGCAGCCCGGGGCAGGCCTTTGAAGCTTTCTTT. It specifies CASSPGQAFEAFF.

Many counts were recorded for this clonotype. The V call is TRBV6-1, the J call TRBJ1-1, with D possibly being TRBD1 (6 bases). V lost 6 bases, J lost 11 bases, and 25 bases lay in between. The CDR3 runs to 15 residues. The germline CDR1 and CDR2 sequences are MNHNS and SASEGT. This CDR3 is CASSGQPYTYPAAFF. In DNA form, the CDR3 reads TGTGCCAGCAGCGGACAGCCTTATACGTATCCGGCCGCTTTCTTT.

The V and J genes are TRBV7-3 and TRBJ2-1, with TRBD2 matching 10 bases. Germline V gives CDR1 SGHTA, CDR2 FQGTGA. With 1 base clipped from V and 7 bases from J, the junction kept 4 bases outside the gene matches. The CDR3 has 15 amino acids. The CDR3 here is CASSLKGLALNEQFF. CDR3 nucleotide sequence: TGTGCCAGCAGCTTAAAGGGACTAGCGTTGAATGAGCAGTTCTTC. Drawing the rest from reference TRBV7-3 and TRBJ2-1, the complete variable domain is GAGVSQTPSNKVTEKGKYVELRCDPISGHTALYWYRQSLGQGPEFLIYFQGTGAADDSGLPNDRFFAVRPEGSVSTLKIQRTERGDSAVYLCASSLKGLALNEQFFGPGTRLTVL.

This clonotype was counted ten times or more. The chain couples TRBV28 to TRBJ1-2; no clear D. The CDR3 length is 13 residues. Trimming took off 5 bases at V and 4 bases at J, with 11 bases between the two ends. CDR1 and CDR2 from the germline V gene are MDHEN and SYDVKM. CDR3 sequence (DNA): TGTGCCAGCAGTACTCCCCTGACCTATGGCTACACCTTC. Its protein product is CASSTPLTYGYTF.

This clonotype showed up just once. It may be a read error: a sequence one base away is much more abundant. The J gene is TRBJ2-7, the V gene TRBV19; possibly TRBD2 for D (5 bases). The CDR3 sequence is 14 residues long. CDR1 is LNHDA, CDR2 SQIVND, per germline (reference sequence). Trimming removed 4 bases from V and 6 bases from J, with 16 bases in between. CDR3 sequence (DNA): TGTGCCAGTAGTAACGACTACGAGAGCACCGAGCAGTACTTC. It encodes CASSNDYESTEQYF.